These 10 T cell receptor beta chains were all obtained from the same sample, sequenced in a study of shared clonotypes between healthy human individuals (dated by TCRdb to 2019 to 2021). The library was prepared using the immunoSEQ multiplex PCR assay. TCRdb carries this immuneACCESS record with in-frame sequences only. Its versions omit some clonotypes, under half of them owing to an unresolved V gene in the studies checked, with the rest unexplained. A total of over 2,000,000 clones appear in this sample, around 93% of them only once. The ten largest make up about 1.6% of the sample. For the CD8 naive samples, CD45RO-negative cells were positively selected for CCR7, yielding a CD45RA+CCR7+ population from which TemRA cells were excluded. The sample taken for sequencing was naive CD8+ T cells from PBMCs. This specimen's cell subset or site label, per the study, means: CD45RA+CCR7+. The receptors originated from a man younger than 35 in good health. Some clones in this sample may be carry-over from other donors' samples.

The chain carries TRBV6-1 and TRBJ2-7; the D gene is possibly TRBD2 (5 bases). With 7 bases removed from V and 4 bases from J, the gap between germline ends came to 17 bases. This CDR3 has 14 residues. Germline CDR1 reads MNHNS; CDR2 reads SASEGT. The CDR3 is CASTGGMGYYEQYF. The CDR3, as DNA: TGTGCCAGCACCGGAGGAATGGGGTATTACGAGCAGTACTTC.

The J gene is TRBJ1-1, the V gene TRBV27; the D is unclear. The CDR3 is 13 amino acids. Germline V gene lookup returns CDR1 MNHEY and CDR2 SMNVEV (reference sequence). Trimming pared 3 bases from V and 7 bases from J, leaving 12 bases between. CDR3 coding DNA: TGTGCCAGCAGTTTTGGGAGAGACCTTGAAGCTTTCTTT. This sequence encodes CASSFGRDLEAFF.

J is TRBJ2-3 and V is TRBV6-5; TRBD2 matches at 7 bases. There are 14 residues in the CDR3. Germline assignment: CDR1 MNHEY and CDR2 SVGAGI. With 2 bases clipped from V and 10 bases from J, the junction kept 9 bases outside the gene matches. The CDR3 region has the DNA TGTGCCAGCAGTTACGAACAAGGGAGGGTGTCGCAGTATTTT. It yields the protein CASSYEQGRVSQYF.

This chain joins TRBV5-5 and TRBJ2-7; D might be TRBD1 (5 bases). The CDR3 spans 14 residues. V was clipped by 0 bases and J by 0 bases, with 7 bases between them. The germline gives CDR1 SGHKS, CDR2 YYEKEE (reference sequence). CDR3 sequence (DNA): TGTGCCAGCAGCTTGGGACAGTCCTCCTACGAGCAGTACTTC. Translated, it gives CASSLGQSSYEQYF. Filled out from reference TRBV5-5 and TRBJ2-7, the complete variable domain reads DAGVTQSPTHLIKTRGQQVTLRCSPISGHKSVSWYQQVLGQGPQFIFQYYEKEERGRGNFPDRFSARQFPNYSSELNVNALLLGDSALYLCASSLGQSSYEQYFGPGTRLTVT.

The V and J genes are TRBV7-2 and TRBJ2-7; no definite D call. The CDR3 has 13 amino acids. Trimming stripped 3 bases from V and 4 bases from J, with 10 bases between. Looked up from germline, CDR1 is SGHTA and CDR2 is FQGNSA. The CDR3 is CASSFAISYEQYF. For the CDR3, the DNA is TGTGCCAGCAGCTTCGCAATTTCGTACGAGCAGTACTTC.

The chain carries TRBV4-3 and TRBJ2-5, with 9 bases lining up with TRBD2. V lost 0 bases and J lost 2; bases outside the gene matches: 4. From germline, CDR1 is LGHNA and CDR2 YSLEER. This CDR3 has 16 residues. CDR3: CASSQDWTSEQETQYF. The CDR3 coding sequence is TGCGCCAGCAGCCAAGATTGGACTAGCGAACAAGAGACCCAGTACTTC.

The chain recombines TRBV9 with TRBJ2-1, with D possibly TRBD2 on 5 matching bases. Trimming left V 5 bases short and J 0 bases short, with 12 bases between. The CDR3 totals 15 residues. The germline V gene has CDR1 SGDLS and CDR2 YYNGEE. The CDR3 sequence is CASSFSGSSYNEQFF. The CDR3, as DNA: TGTGCCAGCAGTTTCTCGGGGAGCTCCTACAATGAGCAGTTCTTC.

This chain connects TRBV7-2 to TRBJ1-2; 12 bases map to TRBD1. The CDR3 length is 16 residues. Trimming at V came to 5 bases and at J to 8 bases, leaving 12 bases not matched to a gene. Germline V gives CDR1 SGHTA, CDR2 FQGNSA. This chain's CDR3 is CASSELPRGQGAGYTF. Here the CDR3 DNA reads TGTGCCAGCAGCGAGTTACCCCGGGGACAGGGGGCCGGCTACACCTTC.

The chain combines TRBV14 with TRBJ1-1; a possible D gene is TRBD1 (5 bases). The CDR3 totals 13 residues. V was clipped by 1 base and J by 5 bases, with 8 bases between them. Germline V gives CDR1 SGHDN, CDR2 FVKESK. The CDR3 loop is CASSQGKGTEAFF. The CDR3 DNA reads TGTGCCAGCAGCCAAGGCAAGGGGACTGAAGCTTTCTTT.

A note on this clone: The sample holds other DNA sequences that translate to the same CDR3. The chain combines TRBV7-9 with TRBJ2-7; D is ambiguous. CDR3 length equals 12 residues. Per the germline V gene, CDR1 is SEHNR and CDR2 is FQNEAQ (reference sequence). Deletions cut 1 base from V and 5 bases from J, with 6 bases between. CDR3 DNA: TGTGCCAGCAGCTTAGGAGGTCACGAGCAGTACTTC. It codes for CASSLGGHEQYF.